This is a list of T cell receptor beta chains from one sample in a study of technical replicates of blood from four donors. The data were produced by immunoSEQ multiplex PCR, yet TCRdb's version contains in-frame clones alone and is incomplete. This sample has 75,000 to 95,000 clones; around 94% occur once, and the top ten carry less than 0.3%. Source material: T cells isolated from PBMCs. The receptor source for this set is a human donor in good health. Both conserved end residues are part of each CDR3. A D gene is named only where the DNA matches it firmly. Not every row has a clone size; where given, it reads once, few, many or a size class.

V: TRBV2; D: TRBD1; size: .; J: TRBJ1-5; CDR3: CASSDPTGGNQPQHF; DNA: TGTGCCAGCAGTGACCCGACAGGGGGCAATCAGCCCCAGCATTTT
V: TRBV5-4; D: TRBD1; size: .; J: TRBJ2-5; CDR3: CASSLGQAQETQYF; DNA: TGTGCCAGCAGCTTAGGACAGGCCCAAGAGACCCAGTACTTC
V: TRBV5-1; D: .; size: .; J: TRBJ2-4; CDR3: CASSLGMDSGARGGQYF; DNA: TGCGCCAGCAGCTTGGGGATGGACAGCGGGGCTCGCGGAGGTCAGTACTTC
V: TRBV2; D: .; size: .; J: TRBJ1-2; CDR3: CAKGQINYGYTF; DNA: TGTGCCAAAGGACAGATTAACTATGGCTACACCTTC
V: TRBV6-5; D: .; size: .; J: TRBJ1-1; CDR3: CATRHDGGGTKAFF; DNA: TGTGCCACCCGACATGATGGGGGAGGGACAAAAGCTTTCTTT
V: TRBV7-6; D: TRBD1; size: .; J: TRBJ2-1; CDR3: CASSTLDRANEQFF; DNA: TGTGCCAGCAGCACCCTAGACAGGGCAAATGAGCAGTTCTTC
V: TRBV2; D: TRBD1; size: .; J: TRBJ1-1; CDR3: CASRAGQGGTEAFF; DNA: TGTGCCAGCAGGGCGGGACAGGGGGGCACTGAAGCTTTCTTT
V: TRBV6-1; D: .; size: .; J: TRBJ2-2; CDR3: CASSPRQAGELFF; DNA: TGTGCCAGCAGTCCGCGACAGGCCGGGGAGCTGTTTTTT
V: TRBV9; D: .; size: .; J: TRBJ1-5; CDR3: CASSVGQGSQPQHF; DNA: TGTGCCAGCAGCGTAGGTCAGGGAAGCCAGCCCCAGCATTTT
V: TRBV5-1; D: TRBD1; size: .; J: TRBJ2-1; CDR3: CASSVGQTYNEQFF; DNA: TGCGCCAGCAGCGTGGGACAGACTTACAATGAGCAGTTCTTC
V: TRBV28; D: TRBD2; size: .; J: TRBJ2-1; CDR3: CASSLGTSSNEQFF; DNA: TGTGCCAGCAGCCTCGGGACTAGCAGCAATGAGCAGTTCTTC
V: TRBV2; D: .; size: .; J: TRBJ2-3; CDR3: CASSESLRSSTDTQYF; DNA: TGTGCCAGCAGTGAGTCCCTCCGGAGTAGCACAGATACGCAGTATTTT
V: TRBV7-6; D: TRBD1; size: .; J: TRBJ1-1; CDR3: CASSSPGTGALEAFF; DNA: TGTGCCAGCAGCTCCCCCGGGACAGGGGCCCTTGAAGCTTTCTTT
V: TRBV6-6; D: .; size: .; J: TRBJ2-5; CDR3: CASSYTEETQYF; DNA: TGTGCCAGCAGTTACACTGAAGAGACCCAGTACTTC
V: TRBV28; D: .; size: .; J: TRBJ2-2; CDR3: CASSSDGTLAGRELFF; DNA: TGTGCCAGCAGTTCCGATGGGACTCTGGCGGGGCGGGAGCTGTTTTTT
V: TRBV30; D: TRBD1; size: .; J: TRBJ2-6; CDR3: CAWVPGQGVSGANVLTF; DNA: TGTGCCTGGGTCCCCGGACAGGGTGTCTCTGGGGCCAACGTCCTGACTTTC
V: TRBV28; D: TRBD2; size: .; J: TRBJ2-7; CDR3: CASSFQAGSSYEQYF; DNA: TGTGCCAGCAGCTTCCAAGCGGGAAGCTCCTACGAGCAGTACTTC
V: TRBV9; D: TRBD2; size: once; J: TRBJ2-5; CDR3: CASSAGGGWETQYF; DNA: TGTGCCAGCAGCGCCGGGGGGGGCTGGGAGACCCAGTACTTC
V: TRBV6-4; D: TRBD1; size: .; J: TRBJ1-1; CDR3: CASKAGGADTEAFF; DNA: TGTGCCAGCAAAGCAGGGGGCGCGGACACTGAAGCTTTCTTT
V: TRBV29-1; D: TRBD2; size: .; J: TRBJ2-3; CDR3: CSVEGLGTSLGTDTQYF; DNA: TGCAGCGTTGAGGGGCTAGGGACTAGTCTGGGCACAGATACGCAGTATTTT
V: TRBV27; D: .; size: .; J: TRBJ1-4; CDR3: CASSPYGDVRHPNEKLFF; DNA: TGTGCCAGCAGTCCATATGGCGACGTCAGGCATCCTAATGAAAAACTGTTTTTT
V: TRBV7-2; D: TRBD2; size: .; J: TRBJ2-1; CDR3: CASSPLTSGRRSEQFF; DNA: TGTGCCAGCAGCCCGTTGACTAGCGGGAGAAGAAGCGAGCAGTTCTTC
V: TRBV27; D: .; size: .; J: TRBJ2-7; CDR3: CASSPPAWPEAYEQYF; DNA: TGTGCCAGCAGTCCCCCGGCTTGGCCCGAGGCCTACGAGCAGTACTTC
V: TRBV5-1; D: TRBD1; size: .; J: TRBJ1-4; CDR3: CASSLRPGQGLGNEKLFF; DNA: TGCGCCAGCAGCTTGAGACCGGGACAGGGGTTGGGTAATGAAAAACTGTTTTTT
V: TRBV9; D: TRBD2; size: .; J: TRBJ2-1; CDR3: CASSISGLGINEQFF; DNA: TGTGCCAGCAGCATATCGGGACTAGGGATCAATGAGCAGTTCTTC
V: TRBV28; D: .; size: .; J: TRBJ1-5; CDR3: CASSPTGFDQPQHF; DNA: TGTGCCAGCAGCCCGACAGGATTCGATCAGCCCCAGCATTTT
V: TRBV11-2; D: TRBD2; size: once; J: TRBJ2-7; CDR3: CASSRGTTDEQYF; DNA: TGTGCCAGCAGCCGCGGGACTACTGACGAGCAGTACTTC
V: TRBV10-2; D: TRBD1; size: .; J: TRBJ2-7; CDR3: CASSDHGTGWSYEQYF; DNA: TGCGCCAGCAGTGACCACGGGACAGGGTGGTCCTACGAGCAGTACTTC
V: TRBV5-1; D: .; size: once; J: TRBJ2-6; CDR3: CASSSSRSGANVLTF; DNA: TGCGCCAGCAGCTCGTCGAGGTCTGGGGCCAACGTCCTGACTTTC
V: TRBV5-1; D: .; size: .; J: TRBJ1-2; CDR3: CASSLQGSEYPNYGYTF; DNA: TGCGCCAGCAGCTTACAGGGTTCAGAATATCCTAACTATGGCTACACCTTC
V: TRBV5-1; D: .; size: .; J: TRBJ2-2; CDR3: CASSTKGELFF; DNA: TGCGCCAGCAGCACAAAGGGGGAGCTGTTTTTT
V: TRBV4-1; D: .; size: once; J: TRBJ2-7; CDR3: CASSQEIRQGGSYEQYF; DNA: TGCGCCAGCAGCCAAGAGATAAGACAGGGAGGTTCCTACGAGCAGTACTTC
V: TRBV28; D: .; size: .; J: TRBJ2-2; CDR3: CASTNLQNTGELFF; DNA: TGTGCCAGCACTAACCTTCAGAACACCGGGGAGCTGTTTTTT
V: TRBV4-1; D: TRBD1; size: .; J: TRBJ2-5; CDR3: CASSRYRDRAAETQYF; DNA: TGCGCCAGCAGCCGATACCGGGACAGGGCGGCTGAGACCCAGTACTTC
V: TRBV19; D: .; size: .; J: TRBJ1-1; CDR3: CASSKAGNTEAFF; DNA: TGTGCCAGTAGTAAGGCAGGGAACACTGAAGCTTTCTTT
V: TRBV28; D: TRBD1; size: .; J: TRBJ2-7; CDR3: CASRTQGTYTRGQYF; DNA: TGTGCCAGCAGGACACAGGGGACCTACACTCGGGGGCAGTACTTC
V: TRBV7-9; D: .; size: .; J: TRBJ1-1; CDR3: CAAPTGNTEAFF; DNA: TGTGCCGCCCCCACAGGGAACACTGAAGCTTTCTTT
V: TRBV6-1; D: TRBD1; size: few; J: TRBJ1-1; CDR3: CASSLGQANTEAFF; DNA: TGTGCCAGCAGTCTTGGACAGGCCAACACTGAAGCTTTCTTT
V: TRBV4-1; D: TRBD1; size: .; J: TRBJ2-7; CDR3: CASSQGLLDRASYEQYF; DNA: TGCGCCAGCAGCCAAGGGCTACTCGACAGGGCCTCCTACGAGCAGTACTTC
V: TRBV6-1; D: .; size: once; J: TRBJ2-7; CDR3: CASAHRASYEQYF; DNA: TGTGCCAGCGCCCACAGGGCCTCCTACGAGCAGTACTTC
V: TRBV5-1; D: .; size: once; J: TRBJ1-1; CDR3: CASSLGLRDFEAFF; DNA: TGCGCCAGCAGCTTAGGATTACGCGACTTTGAAGCTTTCTTT
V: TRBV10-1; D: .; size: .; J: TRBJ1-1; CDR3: CASSDVMNTEAFF; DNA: TGCGCCAGCAGTGATGTCATGAACACTGAAGCTTTCTTT
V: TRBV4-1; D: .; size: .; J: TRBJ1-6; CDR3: CASSQDVPETGALANSPLHF; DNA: TGCGCCAGCAGCCAAGATGTTCCAGAGACAGGAGCACTGGCTAATTCACCCCTCCACTTT
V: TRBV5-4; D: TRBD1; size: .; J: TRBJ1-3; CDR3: CASSLETGGDTIYF; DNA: TGTGCCAGCAGCTTGGAGACAGGGGGGGACACCATATATTTT
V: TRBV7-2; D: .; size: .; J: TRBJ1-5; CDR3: CASSLGWQYQPQHF; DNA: TGTGCCAGCAGCTTAGGTTGGCAGTATCAGCCCCAGCATTTT